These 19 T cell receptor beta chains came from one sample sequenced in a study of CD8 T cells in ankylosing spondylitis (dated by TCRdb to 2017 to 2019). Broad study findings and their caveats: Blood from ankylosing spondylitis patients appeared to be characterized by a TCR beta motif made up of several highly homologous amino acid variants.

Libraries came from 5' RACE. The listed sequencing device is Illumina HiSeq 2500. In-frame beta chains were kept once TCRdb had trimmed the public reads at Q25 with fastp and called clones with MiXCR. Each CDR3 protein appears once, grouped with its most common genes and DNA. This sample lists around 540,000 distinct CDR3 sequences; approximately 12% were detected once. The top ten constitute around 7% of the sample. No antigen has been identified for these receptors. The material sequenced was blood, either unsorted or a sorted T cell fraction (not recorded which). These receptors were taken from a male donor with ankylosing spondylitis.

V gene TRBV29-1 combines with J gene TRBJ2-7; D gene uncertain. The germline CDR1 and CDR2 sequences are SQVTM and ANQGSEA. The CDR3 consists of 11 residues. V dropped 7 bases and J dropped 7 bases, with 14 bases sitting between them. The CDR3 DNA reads TGCAGCGCCGCTTCGGAGTGGGAGCAGTACGTC. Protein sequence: CSAASEWEQYV.

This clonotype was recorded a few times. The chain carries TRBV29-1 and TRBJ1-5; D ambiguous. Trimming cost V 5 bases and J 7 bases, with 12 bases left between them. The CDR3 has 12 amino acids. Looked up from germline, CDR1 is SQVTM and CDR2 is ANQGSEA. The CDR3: CSVRTMGQPQHF. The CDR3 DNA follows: TGCAGCGTTCGGACCATGGGACAGCCCCAGCATTTT. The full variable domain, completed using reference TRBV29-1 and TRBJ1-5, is SAVISQKPSRDICQRGTSLTIQCQVDSQVTMMFWYRQQPGQSLTLIATANQGSEATYESGFVIDKFPISRPNLTFSTLTVSNMSPEDSSIYLCSVRTMGQPQHFGDGTRLSIL.

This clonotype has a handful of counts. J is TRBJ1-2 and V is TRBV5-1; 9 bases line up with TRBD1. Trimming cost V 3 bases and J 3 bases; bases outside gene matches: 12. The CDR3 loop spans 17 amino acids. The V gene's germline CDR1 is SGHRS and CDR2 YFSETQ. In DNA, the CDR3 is TGCGCCAGCAGCTCGCACCCGACGGACAGGGGTGACTATGGCTACACCTTC. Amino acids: CASSSHPTDRGDYGYTF.

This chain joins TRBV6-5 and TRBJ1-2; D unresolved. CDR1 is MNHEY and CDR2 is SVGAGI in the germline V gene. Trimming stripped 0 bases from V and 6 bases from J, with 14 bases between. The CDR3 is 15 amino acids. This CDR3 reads CASSYSPKNGDGYTF. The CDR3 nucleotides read TGTGCCAGCAGTTACTCCCCAAAAAACGGGGATGGCTACACCTTC.

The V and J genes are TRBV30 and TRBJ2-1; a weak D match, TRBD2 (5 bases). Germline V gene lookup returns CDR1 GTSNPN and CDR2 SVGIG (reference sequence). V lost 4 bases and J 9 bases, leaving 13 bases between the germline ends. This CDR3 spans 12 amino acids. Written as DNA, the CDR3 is TGTGCCTGGACACCTAGCATAGTTGAGCAGTTCTTC. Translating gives CAWTPSIVEQFF.

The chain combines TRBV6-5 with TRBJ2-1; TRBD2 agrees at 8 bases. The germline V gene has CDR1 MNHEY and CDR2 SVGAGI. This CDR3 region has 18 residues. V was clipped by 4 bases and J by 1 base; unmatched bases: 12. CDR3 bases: TGTGCCAGCAGTTCCGGGACTAGTCCTTCCTTATCCTACAATGAGCAGTTCTTC. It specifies CASSSGTSPSLSYNEQFF.

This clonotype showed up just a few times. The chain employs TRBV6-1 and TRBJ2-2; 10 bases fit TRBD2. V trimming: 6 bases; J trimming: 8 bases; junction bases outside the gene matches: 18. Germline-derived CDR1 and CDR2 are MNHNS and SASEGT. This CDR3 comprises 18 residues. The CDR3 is CASREPTGLAERIGELFF. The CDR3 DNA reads TGTGCCAGCAGAGAACCTACCGGACTAGCGGAAAGGATTGGGGAGCTGTTTTTT.

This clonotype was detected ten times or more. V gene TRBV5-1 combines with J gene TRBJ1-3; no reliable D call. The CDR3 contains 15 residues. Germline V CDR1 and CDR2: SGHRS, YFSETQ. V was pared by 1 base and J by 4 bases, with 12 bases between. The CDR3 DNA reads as TGCGCCAGCAGCTTGTCGGCAGCAGTAGGAAACACCATATATTTT. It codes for CASSLSAAVGNTIYF.

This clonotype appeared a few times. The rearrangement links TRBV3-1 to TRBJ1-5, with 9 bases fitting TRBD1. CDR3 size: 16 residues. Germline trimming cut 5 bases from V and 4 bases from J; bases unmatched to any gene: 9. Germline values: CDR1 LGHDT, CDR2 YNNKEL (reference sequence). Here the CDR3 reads CASSSGQGSKNQPQHF. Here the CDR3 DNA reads TGTGCCAGCAGCTCTGGACAGGGGAGCAAAAATCAGCCCCAGCATTTT.

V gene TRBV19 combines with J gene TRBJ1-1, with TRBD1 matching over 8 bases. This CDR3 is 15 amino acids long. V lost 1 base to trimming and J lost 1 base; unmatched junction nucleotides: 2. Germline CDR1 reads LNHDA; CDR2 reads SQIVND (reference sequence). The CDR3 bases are TGTGCCAGTAGTATAGGCAGGGGGCGGAACACTGAAGCTTTCTTT. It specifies CASSIGRGRNTEAFF.

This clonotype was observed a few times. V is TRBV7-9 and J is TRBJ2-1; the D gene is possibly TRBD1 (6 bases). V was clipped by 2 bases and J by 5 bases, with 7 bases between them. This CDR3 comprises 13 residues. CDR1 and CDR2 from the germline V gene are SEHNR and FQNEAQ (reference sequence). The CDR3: CASSLNRDNEQFF. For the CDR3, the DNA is TGTGCCAGCAGCTTAAACAGGGACAATGAGCAGTTCTTC.

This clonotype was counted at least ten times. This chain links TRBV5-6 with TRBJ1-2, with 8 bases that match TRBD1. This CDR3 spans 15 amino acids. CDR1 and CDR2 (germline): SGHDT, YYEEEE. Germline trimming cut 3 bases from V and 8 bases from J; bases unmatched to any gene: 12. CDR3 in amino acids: CASSWTGTGLGGYTF. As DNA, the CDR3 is TGTGCCAGCAGCTGGACCGGGACAGGACTGGGGGGCTACACCTTC.

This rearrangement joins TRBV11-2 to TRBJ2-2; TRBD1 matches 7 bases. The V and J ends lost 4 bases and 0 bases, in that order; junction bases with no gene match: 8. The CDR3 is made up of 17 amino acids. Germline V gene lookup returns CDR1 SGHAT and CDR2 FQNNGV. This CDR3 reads CASSSPQGGSNTGELFF. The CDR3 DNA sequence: TGTGCCAGCAGCTCCCCACAAGGGGGCTCGAACACCGGGGAGCTGTTTTTT.

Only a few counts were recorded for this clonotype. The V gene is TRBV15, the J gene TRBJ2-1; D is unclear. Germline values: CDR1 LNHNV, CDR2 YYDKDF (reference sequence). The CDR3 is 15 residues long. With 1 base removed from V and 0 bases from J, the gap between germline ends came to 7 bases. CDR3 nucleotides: TGTGCCACCAGCAGAGTCTTTAGCTCCTACAATGAGCAGTTCTTC. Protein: CATSRVFSSYNEQFF. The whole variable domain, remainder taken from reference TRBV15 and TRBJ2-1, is DAMVIQNPRYQVTQFGKPVTLSCSQTLNHNVMYWYQQKSSQAPKLLFHYYDKDFNNEADTPDNFQSRRPNTSFCFLDIRSPGLGDTAMYLCATSRVFSSYNEQFFGPGTRLTVL.

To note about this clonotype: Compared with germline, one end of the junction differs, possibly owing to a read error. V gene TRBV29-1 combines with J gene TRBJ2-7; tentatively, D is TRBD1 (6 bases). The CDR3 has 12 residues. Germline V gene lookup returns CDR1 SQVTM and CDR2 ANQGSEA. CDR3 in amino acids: CSAGDTNYEQYF. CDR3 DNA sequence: TGCAGCGCCGGGGACACAAACTACGAGCAGTACTTT.

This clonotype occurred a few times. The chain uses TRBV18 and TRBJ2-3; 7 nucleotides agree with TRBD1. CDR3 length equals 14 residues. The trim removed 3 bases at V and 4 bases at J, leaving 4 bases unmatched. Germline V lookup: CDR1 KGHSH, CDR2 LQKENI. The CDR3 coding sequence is TGTGCCAGCTCACCCGACAGGGTAGCAGATACGCAGTATTTT. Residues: CASSPDRVADTQYF.

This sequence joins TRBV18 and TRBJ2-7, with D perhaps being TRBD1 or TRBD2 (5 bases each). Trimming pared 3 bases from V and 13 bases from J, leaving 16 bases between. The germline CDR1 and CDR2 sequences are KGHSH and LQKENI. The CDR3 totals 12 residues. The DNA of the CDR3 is TGTGCCAGCTCACCGGCCGGGACCTCTTTATACTTC. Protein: CASSPAGTSLYF.

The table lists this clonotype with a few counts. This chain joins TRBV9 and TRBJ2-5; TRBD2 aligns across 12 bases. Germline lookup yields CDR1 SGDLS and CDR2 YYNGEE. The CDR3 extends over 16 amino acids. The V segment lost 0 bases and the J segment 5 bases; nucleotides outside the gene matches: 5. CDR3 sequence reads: CASSVGSSGRAETQYF. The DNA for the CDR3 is TGTGCCAGCAGCGTAGGATCTAGCGGGAGGGCTGAGACCCAGTACTTC.

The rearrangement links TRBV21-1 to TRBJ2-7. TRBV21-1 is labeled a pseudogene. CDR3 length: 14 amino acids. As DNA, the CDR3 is TGTGCCAGCAGCAAAGCGCTTTATCGCTACGAGCAGTACTTC. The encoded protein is CASSKALYRYEQYF.